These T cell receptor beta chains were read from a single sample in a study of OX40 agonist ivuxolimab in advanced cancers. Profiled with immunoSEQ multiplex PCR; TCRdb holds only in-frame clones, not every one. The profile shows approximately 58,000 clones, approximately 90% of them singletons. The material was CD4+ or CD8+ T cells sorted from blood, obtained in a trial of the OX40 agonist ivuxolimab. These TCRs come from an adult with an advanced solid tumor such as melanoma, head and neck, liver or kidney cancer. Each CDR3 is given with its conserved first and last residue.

CASRPPGQGYEQYF TRBV6-5
CASSKNQPQHF TRBV14
CASSPGKRDPYYEQYF TRBV7-2
CASTGRIANYGYTF TRBV7-9
CASSFATSVDGGLFF TRBV5-6
CASSLDWTGGDYGYTF TRBV7-9
CASSSPGEDTEAFF TRBV5-4
CASSSETGELFF TRBV7-3
CASSQSGRAGEQYF TRBV4-1
CASSQYHSGADTQYF TRBV5-1
CASSSTGLNTEAFF TRBV6-5
CASSGGSGSSYEQYF TRBV11-1
CASSSPSGETQYF TRBV7-9
CASGELRAPAIQPQHF TRBV25-1
CASSLEASPLGGYTF TRBV11-2
CASSMWGSSVDTQYF TRBV19
CASSLEASGSEQFF TRBV7-7
CASSDFDRSYEQYF TRBV2
CASSLGSGSQPQHF TRBV7-8
CASSLATGVEAFF TRBV5-1
CASGLLTQGEWETQYF TRBV12-5
CSVEGGTGVLRGQYF TRBV29-1
CASSFSSGPEGYNSPLHF TRBV7-6
CASFMDNSNQPQHF TRBV2
CASSQPGNEQYF TRBV4-1
CASSQVRAGPTYEQYF TRBV4-3
CASAVGASGSYEQYF TRBV19
CASSEWDGGNSYGYTF TRBV6-1
CASSYSSGSTDTQYF TRBV6-6
CASSPGQLYEQYF TRBV19
CASSQLGTGKETQYF TRBV7-8
CASSQDLQGGLYGYTF TRBV4-1
CASSSSTYEQFF TRBV6-5